A selection of T cell receptor beta chains follows, all from one sample in a study of beta chain features in type 1 diabetes. Assay: immunoSEQ multiplex PCR; the TCRdb copy retains only in-frame clones and omits some. In the table there are about 390,000 clones, roughly a tenth of which are singletons. Material: central memory CD4+ T cells from blood. These receptors all stem from a man aged 25 to 45 with type 1 diabetes. CDR3s include the opening cysteine and the closing phenylalanine or tryptophan. A D gene is named only where the DNA matches it firmly. Size values are once, few and many counts, or a class for expanded clones, and some rows have none.

v_gene	d_gene	abundance	j_gene	CDR3nt	CDR3aa
TRBV6-6	TRBD2	NA	TRBJ2-7	TGTGCCAGCACCTCACATACTAGCGGGAGGGACGAGCAGTACTTC	CASTSHTSGRDEQYF
TRBV13	TRBD2	NA	TRBJ2-3	TGTGCCAGCAGCTTACGAGCGGGAGGTCGGGATACGCAGTATTTT	CASSLRAGGRDTQYF
TRBV5-4	NA	many	TRBJ1-5	TGTGCCAGCAGCCGGATGGACAGATATAGCAATCAGCCCCAGCATTTT	CASSRMDRYSNQPQHF
TRBV6-1	TRBD1	NA	TRBJ1-5	TGTGCCAGCAGCACACAGGGGGTGGGTAATCAGCCCCAGCATTTT	CASSTQGVGNQPQHF
TRBV15	NA	NA	TRBJ2-2	TGTGCCACCAGCAGAGATGCCCACACCGGGGAGCTGTTTTTT	CATSRDAHTGELFF
TRBV18	TRBD1	NA	TRBJ2-2	TGTGCCAGCTCACCACAAATACCGGGACAGAGTAACACCGGGGAGCTGTTTTTT	CASSPQIPGQSNTGELFF
TRBV5-1	TRBD1	NA	TRBJ2-3	TGCGCCAGCAGCTTGCAACGGGACAGCTTTAGAGATACGCAGTATTTT	CASSLQRDSFRDTQYF
TRBV21-1	NA	NA	TRBJ1-4	TGTGCCAGCAGCTCAGAACGGACAGGGTTTAATGAAAAACTGTTTTTT	CASSSERTGFNEKLFF
TRBV25-1	NA	few	TRBJ2-3	TGTGCCAGCAGTGAAGGCGTGTACGGGATCACAGATACGCAGTATTTT	CASSEGVYGITDTQYF
TRBV11-2	TRBD2	NA	TRBJ2-1	TGTGCCAGCAGCTTCTCTAGCGGGAGGAACAATGAGCAGTTCTTC	CASSFSSGRNNEQFF
TRBV5-4	TRBD2	few	TRBJ2-7	TGTGCCAGCAGCTTTCCCTCTAGCGGAAGGGACTACGAGCAGTACTTC	CASSFPSSGRDYEQYF
TRBV9	TRBD1	NA	TRBJ2-2	TGTGCCAGCAGCGTAGAGGGGACAGCCGGCGGGGAGCTGTTTTTT	CASSVEGTAGGELFF
TRBV11-3	NA	NA	TRBJ2-3	TGTGCCAGCAGCGTAGGACTCACAGATACGCAGTATTTT	CASSVGLTDTQYF
TRBV28	TRBD1	few	TRBJ2-4	TGTGCCAGCAGTCCAGGGACAGGCCGTCACCAGTCACCCATTCAGTACTTC	CASSPGTGRHQSPIQYF
TRBV2	NA	NA	TRBJ2-7	TGTGCCAACGGGGCGAGCTCCTACGAGCAGTACTTC	CANGASSYEQYF
TRBV28	TRBD2	few	TRBJ2-1	TGTGCCAGCAGGCCAGCCGGGGCGGGAGTAAGGAGTGAGCAGTTCTTC	CASRPAGAGVRSEQFF
TRBV28	NA	NA	TRBJ1-1	TGTGCCAGCAGTTTATTCAAAACTGAAGCTTTCTTT	CASSLFKTEAFF
TRBV6-5	TRBD1	few	TRBJ1-2	TGTGCCAGCAGCCAAGGACAGGGCAACAACTATGGCTACACCTTC	CASSQGQGNNYGYTF
TRBV7-2	TRBD2	NA	TRBJ2-7	TGTGCCAGCAGCTCCAGCGGCGGGAGTTGGTACGAGCAGTACTTC	CASSSSGGSWYEQYF
TRBV7-9	NA	few	TRBJ1-1	TGTGCCAGCAGCGCTCAAATCAACACTGAAGCTTTCTTT	CASSAQINTEAFF
TRBV6-5	TRBD1	NA	TRBJ2-7	TGTGCCAGCAGACCGGGGACAGGGGGGCACGAGCAGTACTTC	CASRPGTGGHEQYF
TRBV18	TRBD1	few	TRBJ1-5	TGTGCCAGCTCGCCAACAGGGGTCAGATATCAGCCCCAGCATTTT	CASSPTGVRYQPQHF
TRBV7-2	NA	few	TRBJ1-5	TGTGCCAGCAGCTCTGAGGAGGGGATAGGCAATCAGCCCCAGCATTTT	CASSSEEGIGNQPQHF
TRBV27	NA	NA	TRBJ2-7	TGTGCCAGCAGTTTGTTGGCCCGGGCCTCGGGCTACGAGCAGTACTTC	CASSLLARASGYEQYF
TRBV19	NA	few	TRBJ2-6	TGTGCCAGTAGTATTATGGGTGCCGCTGGGGCCAACGTCCTGACTTTC	CASSIMGAAGANVLTF
TRBV5-1	TRBD1	NA	TRBJ1-1	TGCGCCAGCAGCCGAACCGGGACAGGGAACACTGAAGCTTTCTTT	CASSRTGTGNTEAFF
TRBV28	TRBD1	few	TRBJ1-2	TGTGCCAGCAGTGCCTCCGGGACAGGGTCATATGGCTACACCTTC	CASSASGTGSYGYTF
TRBV28	NA	few	TRBJ2-7	TGTGCCAGCATAAAAGCGCTAGGGATCTACGAGCAGTACTTC	CASIKALGIYEQYF
TRBV9	TRBD1	many	TRBJ1-2	TGTGCCAGCAGCGCCCGGGACAGGGGCTATGGCTACACCTTC	CASSARDRGYGYTF
TRBV29-1	NA	few	TRBJ2-7	TGCAGCGCCGGTGGTCACGGGGGCTCCTACGAGCAGTACTTC	CSAGGHGGSYEQYF
TRBV11-2	TRBD2	NA	TRBJ2-7	TGTGCCAGCAGGGTAAATTTAGCGGGAGGAAACTACGAGCAGTACTTC	CASRVNLAGGNYEQYF
TRBV28	NA	NA	TRBJ2-1	TGTGCCAGCAGTGAACCCCAGGGGCTCCTGGCTGAGCAGTTCTTC	CASSEPQGLLAEQFF
TRBV29-1	NA	many	TRBJ1-2	TGCAGCGCCCTGTTGGGGGAAGGCTACACCTTC	CSALLGEGYTF
TRBV7-2	NA	NA	TRBJ2-3	TGTGCCAGCAGCTCCCGACAGCCAAGCACAGATACGCAGTATTTT	CASSSRQPSTDTQYF
TRBV6-1	TRBD2	NA	TRBJ2-7	TGTGCCAGCAGTGAGGGACTATCCACCCAGGGCTACGAGCAGTACTTC	CASSEGLSTQGYEQYF
TRBV7-2	TRBD2	NA	TRBJ2-7	TGTGCCAGCAGCATAGCGGGAGGGAGCTACGAGCAGTACTTC	CASSIAGGSYEQYF
TRBV6-5	NA	NA	TRBJ2-7	TGTGCCAGCAGTTACGAAGGCGGGCGGCGCGAGCAGTACTTC	CASSYEGGRREQYF
TRBV4-2	NA	NA	TRBJ2-6	TGTGCCAGCAGCCGCGCACAGGGCGTAAGGTCTGGGGCCAACGTCCTGACTTTC	CASSRAQGVRSGANVLTF
TRBV29-1	NA	NA	TRBJ1-1	TGCAGCGTCCAACAGAGCATGAACACTGAAGCTTTCTTT	CSVQQSMNTEAFF
TRBV5-4	NA	many	TRBJ2-7	TGTGCCAGCAGACCGGACAGCAGCTCCTACGAGCAGTACTTC	CASRPDSSSYEQYF
TRBV11-2	TRBD1	few	TRBJ1-1	TGTGCCAGCAGCTACGACAGGGGAGGAGCCACTGAAGCTTTCTTT	CASSYDRGGATEAFF
TRBV12-5	NA	few	TRBJ2-1	TGTGCTAGTGGTTTGCGACCCGATACCAGCGGCGGGGCCTGGACCAATGAGCAGTTCTTC	CASGLRPDTSGGAWTNEQFF
TRBV18	NA	NA	TRBJ2-1	TGTGCCAGCTCACCACCGGGTAGCCCGAGGGAGCAGTTCTTC	CASSPPGSPREQFF
TRBV7-8	NA	few	TRBJ1-2	TGTGCCAGCAGATCCGGGTCCTATGGCTACACCTTC	CASRSGSYGYTF
TRBV9	TRBD2	few	TRBJ2-3	TGTGCCAGCAGCGTAGGCGGGAGGGGCACAGATACGCAGTATTTT	CASSVGGRGTDTQYF
TRBV7-9	TRBD1	many	TRBJ1-4	TGTGCCAGCAGCTCGGGGACAGGGGCCGCCGCGAGACTGTTTTTT	CASSSGTGAAARLFF
TRBV28	TRBD1	NA	TRBJ1-4	TGTGCCAGCAGAGGACAGGGGAGTGAAAAACTGTTTTTT	CASRGQGSEKLFF
TRBV28	NA	few	TRBJ2-5	TGTGCCAGCAGACCTGCAGCAGCGGGCTCCCAAGAGACCCAGTACTTC	CASRPAAAGSQETQYF
TRBV7-9	NA	NA	TRBJ2-7	TGTGCCAGCAGCTGGGAACAGGGAGGAATCTACGAGCAGTACTTC	CASSWEQGGIYEQYF
TRBV6-1	NA	NA	TRBJ2-5	TGTGCCAGCGGGCGACCTCCCGCAGAGACCCAGTACTTC	CASGRPPAETQYF
TRBV6-5	NA	NA	TRBJ1-5	TGTGCCAGCAGTCAAAGGGCAGGCAATCAGCCCCAGCATTTT	CASSQRAGNQPQHF
TRBV6-1	NA	many	TRBJ1-2	TGTGCCAGCAGTGAACCTGGCGGGGTGGCTGGCTACACCTTC	CASSEPGGVAGYTF
TRBV7-2	NA	NA	TRBJ1-1	TGTGCCAGCAGCTCTTACGGGCTGGGGAGCACTGAAGCTTTCTTT	CASSSYGLGSTEAFF
TRBV18	NA	many	TRBJ1-4	TGTGCCAGCTCACCACCGGTTGGGACGGAGGCTAATGAAAAACTGTTTTTT	CASSPPVGTEANEKLFF
TRBV5-1	TRBD1	NA	TRBJ2-3	TGCGCCAGCAGCCCCCAGTTGACAGGGGGAGATACGCAGTATTTT	CASSPQLTGGDTQYF